Following are 5 T cell receptor beta chains from one sample sequenced in a study of blood T cell repertoires in COVID-19. Generated by immunoSEQ multiplex PCR, the TCRdb table keeps only in-frame clones and is missing some. The data hold approximately 40,000 clones, with around 92% observed a single time. The sample consisted of peripheral blood. The origin of the receptors is a woman older than 75 with acute or convalescent COVID-19.

This clone appeared a few times. The V call is TRBV19, the J call TRBJ1-6; possibly TRBD1 for D (6 bases). V gave up 3 bases and J gave up 6 bases, with 12 bases separating them. This CDR3 has 15 amino acids. The germline CDR1 and CDR2 sequences are LNHDA and SQIVND (reference sequence). CDR3 in amino acids: CASSIQGRSNSPLHF. For the CDR3, the DNA is TGTGCCAGTAGTATTCAGGGGCGATCTAATTCACCCCTCCACTTT.

This clone was counted only a few times. V is TRBV12-3 or TRBV12-4 and J is TRBJ1-2; D is unresolved. V was pared by 6 bases and J by 1 base, with 9 bases between. The CDR3 has 13 amino acids. CDR3 region: CASRAGDNYGYTF. CDR3 nucleotides: TGTGCCAGCAGGGCGGGAGATAACTATGGCTACACCTTC.

The rearrangement links TRBV5-1 to TRBJ2-1; 9 bases fit TRBD2. Germline loops: CDR1 SGHRS, CDR2 YFSETQ. CDR3 length: 17 amino acids. Trimming cost V 3 bases and J 7 bases; bases outside gene matches: 14. Written as DNA, the CDR3 is TGCGCCAGCAGCTCGATATGGTCTAGCGGGGTGGGGAATGAGCAGTTCTTC. It yields the protein CASSSIWSSGVGNEQFF.

V is TRBV6-1 and J is TRBJ1-2; D possibly corresponds to TRBD1 (5 bases). Germline V gene sequence: CDR1 MNHNS, CDR2 SASEGT. V dropped 2 bases and J dropped 4 bases, with 17 bases sitting between them. This CDR3 spans 16 amino acids. In nucleotides, the CDR3 is TGTGCCAGCAGTGAATTTAGTGACAGCACGATCTATGGCTACACCTTC. Its translation is CASSEFSDSTIYGYTF.

The chain uses TRBV3-1 (or the pseudogene TRBV3-2) and TRBJ2-3, with 7 bases fitting TRBD2. Germline V gene lookup returns CDR1 LGHDT and CDR2 YNNKEL (reference sequence). V shed 1 base and J 0 bases; nucleotides not matched to a gene: 13. CDR3 size: 19 residues. CDR3: CASSQAPPSQRDSTDTQYF. CDR3 nucleotides: TGTGCCAGCAGCCAAGCCCCACCCTCGCAGCGGGATAGCACAGATACGCAGTATTTT.